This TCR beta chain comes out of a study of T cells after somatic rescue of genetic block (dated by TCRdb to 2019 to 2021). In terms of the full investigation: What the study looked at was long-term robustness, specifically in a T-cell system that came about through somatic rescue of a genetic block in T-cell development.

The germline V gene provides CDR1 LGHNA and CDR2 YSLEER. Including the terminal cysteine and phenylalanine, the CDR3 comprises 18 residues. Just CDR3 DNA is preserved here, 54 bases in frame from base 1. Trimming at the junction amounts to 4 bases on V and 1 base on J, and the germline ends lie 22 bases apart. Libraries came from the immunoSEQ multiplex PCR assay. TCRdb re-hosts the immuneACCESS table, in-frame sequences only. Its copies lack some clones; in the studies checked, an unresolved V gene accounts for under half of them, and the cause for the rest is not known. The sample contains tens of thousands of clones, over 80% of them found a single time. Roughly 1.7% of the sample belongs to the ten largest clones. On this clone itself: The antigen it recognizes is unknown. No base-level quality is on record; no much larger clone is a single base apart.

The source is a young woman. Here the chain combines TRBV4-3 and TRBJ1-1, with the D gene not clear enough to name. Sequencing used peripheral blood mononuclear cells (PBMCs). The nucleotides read TGCGCCAGCAGCCTAAACCTGGTCGGAGGTTCTAAGAACACTGAAGCTTTCTTT. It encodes CASSLNLVGGSKNTEAFF.